This T cell receptor beta chain came from a study of blood T cell repertoires in COVID-19. Whole-study context: Specimens from acute and convalescent COVID-19 originated in the United States, Italy and Spain.

In the source study's methods: Estimation of nucleated cell counts relied on the amplification of reference gene primers. The assay was immunoSEQ multiplex PCR, and TCRdb's table has in-frame clones only and misses some. Clonal size and the V and J genes are those of that table, whereas D and trimming came from the DNA. Among 70,000 to 80,000 clones listed, around nine tenths were seen once. The CDR3 has 15 residues. V shed 10 bases and J shed 0 bases, with 19 bases lying between them. Germline-derived CDR1 and CDR2 are MDHEN and SYDVKM. The sequencing input was peripheral blood. This chain joins TRBV28 and TRBJ2-7, with D possibly TRBD2 on 5 matching bases. The TCR originated in a woman between 55 and 75 years old with acute or convalescent COVID-19. CDR3 loop: CAIALDGRGSYEQYF. The CDR3 bases are TGTGCCATCGCCTTAGACGGCCGGGGCTCCTACGAGCAGTACTTC. The variable domain in full, with the rest retrieved from reference TRBV28 and TRBJ2-7, is DVKVTQSSRYLVKRTGEKVFLECVQDMDHENMFWYRQDPGLGLRLIYFSYDVKMKEKGDIPEGYSVSREKKERFSLILESASTNQTSMYLCAIALDGRGSYEQYFGPGTRLTVT.